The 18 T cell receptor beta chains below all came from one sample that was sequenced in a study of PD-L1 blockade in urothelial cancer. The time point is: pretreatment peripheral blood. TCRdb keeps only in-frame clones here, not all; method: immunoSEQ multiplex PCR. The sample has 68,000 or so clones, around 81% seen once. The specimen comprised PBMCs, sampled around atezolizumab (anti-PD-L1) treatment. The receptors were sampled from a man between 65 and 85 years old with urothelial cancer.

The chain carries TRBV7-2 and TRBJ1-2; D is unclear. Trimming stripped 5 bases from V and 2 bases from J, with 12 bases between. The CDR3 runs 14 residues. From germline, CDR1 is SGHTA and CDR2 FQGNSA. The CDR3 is CASSLGGKNYGYTF. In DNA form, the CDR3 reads TGTGCCAGCAGCCTGGGCGGGAAAAACTATGGCTACACCTTC.

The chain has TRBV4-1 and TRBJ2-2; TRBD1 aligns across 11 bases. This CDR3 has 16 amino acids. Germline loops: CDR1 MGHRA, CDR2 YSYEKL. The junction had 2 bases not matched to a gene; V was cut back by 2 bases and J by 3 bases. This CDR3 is CASSQTGQGDTGELFF. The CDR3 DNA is TGCGCCAGCAGCCAAACGGGACAGGGGGACACCGGGGAGCTGTTTTTT.

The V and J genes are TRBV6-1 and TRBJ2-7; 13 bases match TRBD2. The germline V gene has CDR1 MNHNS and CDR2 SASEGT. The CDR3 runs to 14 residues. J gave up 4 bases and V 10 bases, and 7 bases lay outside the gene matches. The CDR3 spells CATMGTSGKYEQYF. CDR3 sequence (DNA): TGTGCCACCATGGGGACTAGCGGGAAATACGAGCAGTACTTC.

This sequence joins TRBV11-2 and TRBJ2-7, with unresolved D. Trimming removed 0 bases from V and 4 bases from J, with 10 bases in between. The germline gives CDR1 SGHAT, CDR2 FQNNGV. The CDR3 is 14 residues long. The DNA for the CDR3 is TGTGCCAGCAGCTTAGATCTAACTAATTACGAGCAGTACTTC. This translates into CASSLDLTNYEQYF.

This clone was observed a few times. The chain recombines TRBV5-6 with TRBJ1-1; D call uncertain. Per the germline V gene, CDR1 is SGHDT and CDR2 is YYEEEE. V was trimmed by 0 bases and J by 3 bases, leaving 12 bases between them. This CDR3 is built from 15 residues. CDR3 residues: CASSLGPNLDTEAFF. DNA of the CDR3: TGTGCCAGCAGCTTGGGGCCGAATCTGGACACTGAAGCTTTCTTT. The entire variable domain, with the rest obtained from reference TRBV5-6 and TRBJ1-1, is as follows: DAGVTQSPTHLIKTRGQQVTLRCSPKSGHDTVSWYQQALGQGPQFIFQYYEEEERQRGNFPDRFSGHQFPNYSSELNVNALLLGDSALYLCASSLGPNLDTEAFFGQGTRLTVV.

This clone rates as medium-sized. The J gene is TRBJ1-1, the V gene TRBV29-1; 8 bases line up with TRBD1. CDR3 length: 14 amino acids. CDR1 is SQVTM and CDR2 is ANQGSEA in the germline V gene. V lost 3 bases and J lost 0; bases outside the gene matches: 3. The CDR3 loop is CSVDRTGLNTEAFF. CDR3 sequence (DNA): TGCAGCGTTGATAGGACAGGGCTGAACACTGAAGCTTTCTTT.

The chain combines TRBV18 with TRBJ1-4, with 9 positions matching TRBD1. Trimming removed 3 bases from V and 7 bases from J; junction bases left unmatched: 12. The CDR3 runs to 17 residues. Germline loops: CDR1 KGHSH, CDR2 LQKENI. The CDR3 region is CASSPNRDRDIGEKLFF. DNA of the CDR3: TGTGCCAGCTCACCGAACCGGGACAGGGATATAGGTGAAAAACTGTTTTTT.

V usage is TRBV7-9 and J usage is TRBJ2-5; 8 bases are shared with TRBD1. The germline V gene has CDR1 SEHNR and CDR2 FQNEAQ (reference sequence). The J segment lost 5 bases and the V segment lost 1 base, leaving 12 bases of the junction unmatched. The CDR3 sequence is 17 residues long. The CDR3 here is CASSLGYLDRDGETQYF. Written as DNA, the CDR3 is TGTGCCAGCAGCTTAGGGTATTTGGACAGGGACGGGGAGACCCAGTACTTC.

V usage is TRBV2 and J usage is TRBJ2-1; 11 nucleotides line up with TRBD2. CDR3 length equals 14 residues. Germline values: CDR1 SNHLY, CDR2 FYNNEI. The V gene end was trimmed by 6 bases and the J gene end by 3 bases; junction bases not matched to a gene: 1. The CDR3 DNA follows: TGTGCCAGCAGGGGACTAGCGGTCTACAATGAGCAGTTCTTC. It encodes CASRGLAVYNEQFF.

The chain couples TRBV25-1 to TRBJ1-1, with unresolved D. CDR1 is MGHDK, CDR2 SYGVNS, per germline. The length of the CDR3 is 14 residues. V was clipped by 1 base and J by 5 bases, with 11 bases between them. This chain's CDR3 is CASSEWGGKTEAFF. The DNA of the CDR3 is TGTGCCAGCAGTGAATGGGGAGGGAAGACTGAAGCTTTCTTT.

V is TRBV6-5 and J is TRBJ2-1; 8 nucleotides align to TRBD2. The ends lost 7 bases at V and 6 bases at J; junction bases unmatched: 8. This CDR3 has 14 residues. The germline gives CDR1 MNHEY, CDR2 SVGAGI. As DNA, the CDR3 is TGTGCCAGCACTCAGACTAGCGACGGCAATGAGCAGTTCTTC. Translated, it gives CASTQTSDGNEQFF.

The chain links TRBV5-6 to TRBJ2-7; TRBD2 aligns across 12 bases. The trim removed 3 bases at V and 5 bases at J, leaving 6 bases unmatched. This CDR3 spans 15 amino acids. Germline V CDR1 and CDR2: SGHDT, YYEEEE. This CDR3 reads CASSSRTSGVNEQYF. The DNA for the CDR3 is TGTGCCAGCAGCTCACGGACTAGCGGGGTTAACGAGCAGTACTTC.

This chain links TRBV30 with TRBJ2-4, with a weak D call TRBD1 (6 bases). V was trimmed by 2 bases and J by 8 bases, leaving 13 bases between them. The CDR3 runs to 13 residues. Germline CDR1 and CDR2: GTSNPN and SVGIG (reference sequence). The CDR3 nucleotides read TGTGCCTGGAGTCGGCAGGGGTTAGACATTCAGTACTTC. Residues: CAWSRQGLDIQYF.

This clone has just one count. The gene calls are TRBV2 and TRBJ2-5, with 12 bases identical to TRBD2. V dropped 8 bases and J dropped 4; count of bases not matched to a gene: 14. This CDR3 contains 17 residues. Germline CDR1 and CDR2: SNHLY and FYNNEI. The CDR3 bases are TGTGCCAGCGCGGGGGAACTAGCGGGGGGCCTGGGAGAGACCCAGTACTTC. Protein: CASAGELAGGLGETQYF.

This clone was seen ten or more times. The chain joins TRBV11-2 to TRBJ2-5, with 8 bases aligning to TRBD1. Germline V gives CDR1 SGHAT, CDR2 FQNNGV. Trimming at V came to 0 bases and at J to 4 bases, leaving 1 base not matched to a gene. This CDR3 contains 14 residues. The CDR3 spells CASSLETGAETQYF. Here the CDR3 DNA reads TGTGCCAGCAGCTTAGAGACAGGGGCAGAGACCCAGTACTTC.

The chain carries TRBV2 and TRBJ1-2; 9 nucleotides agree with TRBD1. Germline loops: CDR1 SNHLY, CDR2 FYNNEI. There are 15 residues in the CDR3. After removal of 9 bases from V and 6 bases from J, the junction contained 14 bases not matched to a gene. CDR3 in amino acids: CARNGQGRGVDGYTF. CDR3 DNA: TGTGCCAGGAACGGACAGGGGCGGGGTGTTGATGGCTACACCTTC.

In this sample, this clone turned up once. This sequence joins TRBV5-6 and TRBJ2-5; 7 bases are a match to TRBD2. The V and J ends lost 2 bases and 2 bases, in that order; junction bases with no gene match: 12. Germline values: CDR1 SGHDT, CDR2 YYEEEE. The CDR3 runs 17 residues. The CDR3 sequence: CASSFRQTGLHQETQYF. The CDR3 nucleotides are TGTGCCAGCAGCTTTAGACAGACGGGACTACATCAAGAGACCCAGTACTTC.

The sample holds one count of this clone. The chain's CDR3 is CASRATSGSRPETQYF. In DNA form, the CDR3 reads TGTGCCAGCAGGGCGACTAGCGGGAGTCGTCCAGAGACCCAGTACTTC. The rearrangement joins TRBV6-6 to TRBJ2-5; TRBD2 aligns across 12 bases. The CDR3 runs 16 residues. Trimming took 6 bases from V and 4 from J; bases not matched to a gene: 9. Germline lookup yields CDR1 MNHNY and CDR2 SVGAGI (reference sequence).